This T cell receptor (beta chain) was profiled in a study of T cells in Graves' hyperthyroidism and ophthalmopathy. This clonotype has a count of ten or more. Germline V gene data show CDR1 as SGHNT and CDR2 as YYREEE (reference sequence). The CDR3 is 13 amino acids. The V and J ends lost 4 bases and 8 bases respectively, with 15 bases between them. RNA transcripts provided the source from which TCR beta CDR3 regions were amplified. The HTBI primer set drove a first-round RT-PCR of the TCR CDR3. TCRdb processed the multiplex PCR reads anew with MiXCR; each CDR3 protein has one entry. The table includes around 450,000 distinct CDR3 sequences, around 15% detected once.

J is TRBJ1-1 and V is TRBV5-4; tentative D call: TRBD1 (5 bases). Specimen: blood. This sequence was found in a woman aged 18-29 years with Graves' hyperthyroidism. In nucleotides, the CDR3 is TGTGCCAGCAGCCTGGGGCAGGGCTTGGAAGCTTTCTTT. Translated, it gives CASSLGQGLEAFF. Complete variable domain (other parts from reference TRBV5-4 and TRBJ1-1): ETGVTQSPTHLIKTRGQQVTLRCSSQSGHNTVSWYQQALGQGPQFIFQYYREEENGRGNFPPRFSGLQFPNYSSELNVNALELDDSALYLCASSLGQGLEAFFGQGTRLTVV.